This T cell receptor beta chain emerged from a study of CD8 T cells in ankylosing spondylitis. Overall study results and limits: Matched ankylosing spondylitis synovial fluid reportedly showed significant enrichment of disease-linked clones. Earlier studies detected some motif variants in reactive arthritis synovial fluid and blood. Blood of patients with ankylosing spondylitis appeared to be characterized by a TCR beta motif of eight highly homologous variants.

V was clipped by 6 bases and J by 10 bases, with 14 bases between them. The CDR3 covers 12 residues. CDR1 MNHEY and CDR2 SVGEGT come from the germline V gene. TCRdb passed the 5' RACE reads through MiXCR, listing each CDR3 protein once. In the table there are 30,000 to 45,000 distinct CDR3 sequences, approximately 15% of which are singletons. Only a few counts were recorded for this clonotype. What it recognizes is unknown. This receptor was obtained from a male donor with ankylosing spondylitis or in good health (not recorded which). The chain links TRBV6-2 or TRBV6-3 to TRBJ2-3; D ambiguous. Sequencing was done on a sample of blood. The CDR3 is CASSPVGMAQYF. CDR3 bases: TGTGCCAGCAGCCCAGTGGGGATGGCGCAGTATTTT.